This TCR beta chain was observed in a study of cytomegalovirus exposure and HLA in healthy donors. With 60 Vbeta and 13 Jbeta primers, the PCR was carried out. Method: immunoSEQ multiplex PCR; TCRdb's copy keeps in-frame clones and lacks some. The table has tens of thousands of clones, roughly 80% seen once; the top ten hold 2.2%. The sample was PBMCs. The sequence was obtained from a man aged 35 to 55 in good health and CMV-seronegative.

CDR3 in DNA: TGTGCCAGCAGCCGGGGAGTTCGGGGGGCAGGGGAGCAGTACTTC. Translation: CASSRGVRGAGEQYF. The chain recombines TRBV5-6 with TRBJ2-5; weak D call: TRBD2 (7 bases). Germline V CDR1 and CDR2: SGHDT, YYEEEE. V was cut by 4 bases and J by 11 bases, with 24 bases left in between. CDR3 size: 15 residues.